The 9 T cell receptor beta chains reported below all come from one sample, sequenced in a study of T cells in Graves' hyperthyroidism and ophthalmopathy. TCR beta CDR3 sequences were amplified from RNA transcripts. A set of HTBI primers served as the primers for a first-round RT-PCR of the TCR CDR3. Each CDR3 protein is one row after TCRdb ran MiXCR on the multiplex PCR reads. This sample has about 640,000 distinct CDR3 sequences, with 20% found just once. Source material: blood. These receptors all come from a man in his thirties or forties with Graves' ophthalmopathy.

The genes are TRBV9 and TRBJ2-6; no clear D gene. This CDR3 region has 15 residues. V gave up 0 bases and J gave up 0 bases, with 4 bases separating them. Germline CDR1 reads SGDLS; CDR2 reads YYNGEE. The CDR3 spells CASSVEGSGANVLTF. CDR3 coding DNA: TGTGCCAGCAGCGTAGAGGGCTCTGGGGCCAACGTCCTGACTTTC.

This chain uses TRBV5-1 with TRBJ1-2; 7 nucleotides agree with TRBD1. Germline-derived CDR1 and CDR2 are SGHRS and YFSETQ. With V trimmed by 4 bases and J by 0 bases, 6 bases remained unmatched. This CDR3 has 15 amino acids. The CDR3 coding sequence is TGCGCCAGCAGCGGGACAGCGGATCCTAACTATGGCTACACCTTC. It specifies CASSGTADPNYGYTF.

In this sample, this clonotype turned up many times. The chain employs TRBV2 and TRBJ1-5; unclear D gene. The CDR3 runs to 13 residues. Germline V gives CDR1 SNHLY, CDR2 FYNNEI. Trimming shortened V by 2 bases and J by 4 bases, and 6 bases separated the two germline ends. DNA of the CDR3: TGTGCCAGCAGTGAACCGGGGAATCAGCCCCAGCATTTT. Its translation is CASSEPGNQPQHF.

There are many counts of this clonotype. The rearrangement joins TRBV27 to TRBJ1-4; 9 nucleotides line up with TRBD1. Trimming at V came to 8 bases and at J to 4 bases, leaving 2 bases not matched to a gene. The CDR3 runs to 13 residues. Per the germline V gene, CDR1 is MNHEY and CDR2 is SMNVEV (reference sequence). In nucleotides, the CDR3 is TGTGCCAGCGCGGACAGGGGTAATGAAAAACTGTTTTTT. This gives the protein CASADRGNEKLFF.

This chain uses TRBV5-1 with TRBJ2-7; TRBD2 matches 10 bases. This CDR3 contains 16 residues. The V segment lost 4 bases and the J segment 6 bases; nucleotides outside the gene matches: 13. Germline-derived CDR1 and CDR2 are SGHRS and YFSETQ. The CDR3 DNA reads TGCGCCAGCAGCACCCGAGCGGGAGGGCCTACTTCCGAGCAGTACTTC. Amino acid sequence: CASSTRAGGPTSEQYF. Full variable domain (missing parts from reference TRBV5-1 and TRBJ2-7): KAGVTQTPRYLIKTRGQQVTLSCSPISGHRSVSWYQQTPGQGLQFLFEYFSETQRNKGNFPGRFSGRQFSNSRSEMNVSTLELGDSALYLCASSTRAGGPTSEQYFGPGTRLTVT.

This clonotype occurred many times. This chain uses TRBV6-6 with TRBJ2-1, with TRBD1 as a possible D gene (6 bases). Germline V gene lookup returns CDR1 MNHNY and CDR2 SVGAGI (reference sequence). The CDR3 is 15 amino acids. The germline V and J ends were trimmed by 2 bases and 6 bases, with 14 bases remaining between them. In DNA form, the CDR3 reads TGTGCCAGCAGTTACGCGGGCAGGGGTGGCAATGAGCAGTTCTTC. Protein sequence: CASSYAGRGGNEQFF.

This rearrangement joins TRBV5-6 to TRBJ2-5, with 10 bases that match TRBD2. This CDR3 region has 15 residues. Germline lookup yields CDR1 SGHDT and CDR2 YYEEEE. With V trimmed by 0 bases and J by 4 bases, 3 bases remained unmatched. CDR3 sequence: CASSLELAGIETQYF. CDR3 coding DNA: TGTGCCAGCAGCTTGGAACTAGCGGGAATAGAGACCCAGTACTTC. The full variable domain, with the rest looked up from reference TRBV5-6 and TRBJ2-5, is DAGVTQSPTHLIKTRGQQVTLRCSPKSGHDTVSWYQQALGQGPQFIFQYYEEEERQRGNFPDRFSGHQFPNYSSELNVNALLLGDSALYLCASSLELAGIETQYFGPGTRLLVL.

This clonotype was observed many times. The chain joins TRBV28 to TRBJ2-7, with 13 positions matching TRBD2. Trimming removed 5 bases from V and 4 bases from J; junction bases left unmatched: 8. CDR3 length: 16 residues. Per germline, CDR1 MDHEN and CDR2 SYDVKM. CDR3 in amino acids: CASSAGLAGAEYEQYF. The CDR3 DNA sequence: TGTGCCAGCAGTGCCGGACTAGCGGGGGCGGAGTACGAGCAGTACTTC.

This clonotype was seen at least ten times. This sequence joins TRBV28 and TRBJ2-1; a possible D gene is TRBD2 (6 bases). Between the trimmed V and J ends, which lost 7 bases and 4 bases, there was a span of 20 bases. The CDR3 is made up of 16 amino acids. Germline V gene data show CDR1 as MDHEN and CDR2 as SYDVKM. As DNA, the CDR3 is TGTGCCAGCATACCGAGAGTTAGGGAGGCGTACAATGAGCAGTTCTTC. It specifies CASIPRVREAYNEQFF. Supplemented by reference TRBV28 and TRBJ2-1, the full variable domain reads DVKVTQSSRYLVKRTGEKVFLECVQDMDHENMFWYRQDPGLGLRLIYFSYDVKMKEKGDIPEGYSVSREKKERFSLILESASTNQTSMYLCASIPRVREAYNEQFFGPGTRLTVL.